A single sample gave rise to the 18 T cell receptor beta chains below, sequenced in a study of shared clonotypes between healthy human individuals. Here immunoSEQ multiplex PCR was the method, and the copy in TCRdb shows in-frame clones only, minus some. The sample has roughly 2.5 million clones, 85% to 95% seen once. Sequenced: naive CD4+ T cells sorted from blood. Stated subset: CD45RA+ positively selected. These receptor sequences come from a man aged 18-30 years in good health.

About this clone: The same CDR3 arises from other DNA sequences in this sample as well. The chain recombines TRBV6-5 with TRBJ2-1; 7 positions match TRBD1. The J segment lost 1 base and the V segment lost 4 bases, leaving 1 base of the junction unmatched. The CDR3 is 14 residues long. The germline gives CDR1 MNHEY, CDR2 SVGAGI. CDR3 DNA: TGTGCCAGCAGTTCCAGGGGGTCCTACAATGAGCAGTTCTTC. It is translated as CASSSRGSYNEQFF.

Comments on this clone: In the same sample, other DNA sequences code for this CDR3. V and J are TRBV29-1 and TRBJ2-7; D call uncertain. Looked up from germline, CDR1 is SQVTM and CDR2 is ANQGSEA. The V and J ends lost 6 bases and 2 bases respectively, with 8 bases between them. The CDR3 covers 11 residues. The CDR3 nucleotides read TGCAGCGTCTTAGGAACCTACGAGCAGTACTTC. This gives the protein CSVLGTYEQYF.

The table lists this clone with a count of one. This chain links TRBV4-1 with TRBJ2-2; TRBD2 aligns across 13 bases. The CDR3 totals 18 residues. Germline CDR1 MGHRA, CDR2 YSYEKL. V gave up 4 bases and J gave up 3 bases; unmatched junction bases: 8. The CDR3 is CASSRRTSGSGHTGELFF. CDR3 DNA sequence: TGCGCCAGCAGCCGGAGGACTAGCGGGAGTGGACACACCGGGGAGCTGTTTTTT.

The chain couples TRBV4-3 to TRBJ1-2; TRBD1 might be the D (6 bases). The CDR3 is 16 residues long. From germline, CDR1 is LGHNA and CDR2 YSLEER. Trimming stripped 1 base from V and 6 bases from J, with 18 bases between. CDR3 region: CASSQVGTQNRDGYTF. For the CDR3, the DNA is TGCGCCAGCAGCCAAGTAGGGACACAGAACCGGGATGGCTACACCTTC.

CDR3 DNA: TGTGCCAGCAGGGCGGCCGGAGGGAGGACGCAAAGGCAGTACTTC. Amino acids: CASRAAGGRTQRQYF. V is TRBV6-5 and J is TRBJ2-7, with D possibly matching TRBD2 (6 bases). CDR1 is MNHEY and CDR2 is SVGAGI in the germline V gene. The CDR3 length is 15 residues. V gave up 6 bases and J gave up 9 bases, with 24 bases separating them.

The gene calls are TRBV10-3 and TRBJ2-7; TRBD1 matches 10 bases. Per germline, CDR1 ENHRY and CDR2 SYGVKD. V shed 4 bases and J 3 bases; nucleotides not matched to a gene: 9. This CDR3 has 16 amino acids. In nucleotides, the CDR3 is TGTGCCATCAGTGGAAACGGACAGGGGGGACGCTACGAGCAGTACTTC. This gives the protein CAISGNGQGGRYEQYF.

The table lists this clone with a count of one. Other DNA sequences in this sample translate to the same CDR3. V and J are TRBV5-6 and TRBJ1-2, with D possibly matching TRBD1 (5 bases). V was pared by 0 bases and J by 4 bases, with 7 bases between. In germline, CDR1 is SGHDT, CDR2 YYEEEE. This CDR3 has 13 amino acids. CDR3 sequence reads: CASSLAGGYGYTF. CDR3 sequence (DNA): TGTGCCAGCAGCTTGGCCGGGGGCTATGGCTACACCTTC.

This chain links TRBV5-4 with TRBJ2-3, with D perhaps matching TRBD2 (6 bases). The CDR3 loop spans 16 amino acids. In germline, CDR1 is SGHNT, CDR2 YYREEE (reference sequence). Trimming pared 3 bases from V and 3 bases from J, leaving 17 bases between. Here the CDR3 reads CASSSIAGSRTDTQYF. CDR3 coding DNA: TGTGCCAGCAGCTCCATCGCGGGATCCCGGACAGATACGCAGTATTTT.

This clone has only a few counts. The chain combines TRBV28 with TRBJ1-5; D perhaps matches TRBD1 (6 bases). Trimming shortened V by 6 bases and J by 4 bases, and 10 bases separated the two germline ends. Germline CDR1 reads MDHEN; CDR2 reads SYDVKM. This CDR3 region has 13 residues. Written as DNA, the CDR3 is TGTGCCAGCAGGGGGGGGCGGAATCAGCCCCAGCATTTT. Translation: CASRGGRNQPQHF.

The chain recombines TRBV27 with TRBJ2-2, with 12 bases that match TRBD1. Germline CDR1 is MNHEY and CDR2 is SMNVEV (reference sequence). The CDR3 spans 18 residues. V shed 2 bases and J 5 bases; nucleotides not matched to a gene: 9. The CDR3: CASSLIFGTGGTTGELFF. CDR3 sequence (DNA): TGTGCCAGCAGTTTAATCTTCGGGACAGGGGGCACTACCGGGGAGCTGTTTTTT.

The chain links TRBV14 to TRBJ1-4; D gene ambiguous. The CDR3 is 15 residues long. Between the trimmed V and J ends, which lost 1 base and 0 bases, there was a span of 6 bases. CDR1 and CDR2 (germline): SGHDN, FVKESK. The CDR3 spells CASSQAEATNEKLFF. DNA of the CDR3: TGTGCCAGCAGCCAAGCCGAAGCAACTAATGAAAAACTGTTTTTT.

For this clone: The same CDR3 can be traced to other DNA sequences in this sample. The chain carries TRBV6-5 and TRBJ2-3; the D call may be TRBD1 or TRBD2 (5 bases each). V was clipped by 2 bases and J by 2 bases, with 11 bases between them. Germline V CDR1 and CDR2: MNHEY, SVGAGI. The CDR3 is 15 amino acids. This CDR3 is CASSYGAGTTDTQYF. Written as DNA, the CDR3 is TGTGCCAGCAGTTACGGCGCAGGGACCACAGATACGCAGTATTTT.

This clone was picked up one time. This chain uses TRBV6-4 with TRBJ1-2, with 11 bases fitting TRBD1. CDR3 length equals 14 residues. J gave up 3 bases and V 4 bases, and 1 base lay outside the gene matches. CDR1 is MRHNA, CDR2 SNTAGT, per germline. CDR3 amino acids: CASSAGQGDYGYTF. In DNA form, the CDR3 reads TGTGCCAGCAGTGCGGGACAGGGGGACTATGGCTACACCTTC.

The CDR3 DNA is TGTGCCAGCGACCCGCCGTGGCCGTTCACTGAAGCTTTCTTT. This gives the protein CASDPPWPFTEAFF. The gene calls are TRBV6-1 and TRBJ1-1; D unresolved. CDR3 size: 14 residues. V lost 8 bases and J lost 4, with 17 bases in between. Germline CDR1 reads MNHNS; CDR2 reads SASEGT.

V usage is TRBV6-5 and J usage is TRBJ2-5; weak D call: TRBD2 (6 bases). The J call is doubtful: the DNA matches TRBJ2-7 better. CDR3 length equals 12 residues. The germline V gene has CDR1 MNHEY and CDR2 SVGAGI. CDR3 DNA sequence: TGTGCCAGCAGCGGGGGTTCCTACGAGCAGTACTTC. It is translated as CASSGGSYEQYF.

The CDR3 loop reads CASSVQGGNTEAFF. CDR3 nucleotide sequence: TGCGCCAGCAGCGTGCAGGGGGGGAACACTGAAGCTTTCTTT. The V gene is TRBV5-1, the J gene TRBJ1-1, with 7 bases lining up with TRBD1. V was pared by 4 bases and J by 1 base, with 4 bases of the junction left unmatched. Germline V lookup: CDR1 SGHRS, CDR2 YFSETQ. CDR3 length: 14 residues.

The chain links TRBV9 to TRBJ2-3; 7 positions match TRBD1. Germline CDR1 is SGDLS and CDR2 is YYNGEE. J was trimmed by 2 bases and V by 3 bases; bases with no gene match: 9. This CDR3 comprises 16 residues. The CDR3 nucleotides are TGTGCCAGCAGCGAAACCGGGACAGTTAACACAGATACGCAGTATTTT. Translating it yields CASSETGTVNTDTQYF.

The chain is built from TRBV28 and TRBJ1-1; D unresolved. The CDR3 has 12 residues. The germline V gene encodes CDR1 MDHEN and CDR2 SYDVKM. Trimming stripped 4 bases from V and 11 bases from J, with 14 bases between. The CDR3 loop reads CASSYGVSWAFF. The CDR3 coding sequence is TGTGCCAGCAGTTACGGGGTCTCCTGGGCTTTCTTT.